This passage covers 26 T cell receptor beta chains from one sample sequenced in a study of cytotoxic CD8 clonotypes in ibrutinib-treated CLL. The method was immunoSEQ multiplex PCR; TCRdb's version includes in-frame clones alone and lacks a portion of them. The sample holds tens of thousands of clones, over 55% seen once. The sequencing here drew on PBMCs, taken after 24 months of ibrutinib treatment. These receptors originate from a human donor with chronic lymphocytic leukemia.

The rearrangement uses TRBV29-1 and TRBJ2-1; D not certain. V was trimmed by 7 bases and J by 8 bases, leaving 15 bases between them. Germline loops: CDR1 SQVTM, CDR2 ANQGSEA. There are 12 residues in the CDR3. The CDR3 DNA is TGCAGCGCCGCAAGAGGTCCCCATGAGCAGTTCTTC. It codes for CSAARGPHEQFF.

CDR3 residues: CASSHRDYSYEQYF. In DNA form, the CDR3 reads TGTGCCAGCAGCCACCGGGACTACTCCTACGAGCAGTACTTC. The chain uses TRBV6-5 and TRBJ2-7, with 7 bases fitting TRBD2. Trimming at V came to 6 bases and at J to 0 bases, leaving 5 bases not matched to a gene. This CDR3 comprises 14 residues. Germline V CDR1 and CDR2: MNHEY, SVGAGI.

This chain links TRBV6-6 with TRBJ1-4; a possible D gene is TRBD1 (5 bases). The CDR3 extends over 13 amino acids. V gave up 6 bases and J gave up 4 bases, with 9 bases separating them. CDR1 MNHNY and CDR2 SVGAGI come from the germline V gene (reference sequence). CDR3 nucleotide sequence: TGTGCCAGCAGGGGGGGGTATAATGAAAAACTGTTTTTT. Translated: CASRGGYNEKLFF.

The genes are TRBV9 and TRBJ1-4; tentative D call: TRBD1 (5 bases). This CDR3 region has 13 residues. Germline values: CDR1 SGDLS, CDR2 YYNGEE. The V gene lost 3 bases and the J gene lost 11 bases, with 14 bases spanning the gap. CDR3 residues: CASSAGGVGKLFF. The DNA of the CDR3 is TGTGCCAGCAGCGCTGGGGGAGTTGGGAAACTGTTTTTT.

This clone was detected only once. The chain couples TRBV29-1 to TRBJ1-4; D remains ambiguous. In germline, CDR1 is SQVTM, CDR2 ANQGSEA. Trimming shortened V by 4 bases and J by 6 bases, and 12 bases separated the two germline ends. CDR3 size: 13 residues. CDR3 DNA sequence: TGCAGCGTTGCGGGCAGTCCTCATGAAAAACTGTTTTTT. The encoded protein is CSVAGSPHEKLFF.

The V gene is TRBV10-2, the J gene TRBJ2-3; a possible D gene is TRBD1 (6 bases). Trimming stripped 4 bases from V and 12 bases from J, with 14 bases between. CDR1 and CDR2 (germline): WSHSY, SAAADI. CDR3 length equals 12 residues. CDR3 DNA sequence: TGCGCCAGCAGTGTAATAGGGGGATCTCAGTATTTT. This encodes CASSVIGGSQYF.

This clone was found a few times. The junction departs from the called germline gene at one end, perhaps through a read error. The rearrangement uses TRBV7-7 and TRBJ2-2; no definite D call. This CDR3 spans 12 amino acids. The germline gives CDR1 SSHAT, CDR2 FNYEAQ (reference sequence). CDR3 amino acids: CASSSRTGELFF. The DNA for the CDR3 is TGTGCTAGCAGCTCCCGCACCGGGGAGCTGTTTTTT.

This chain uses TRBV30 with TRBJ2-3; 7 bases map to TRBD2. Trimming took 8 bases from V and 0 from J; bases not matched to a gene: 8. Germline lookup yields CDR1 GTSNPN and CDR2 SVGIG (reference sequence). The length of the CDR3 is 14 residues. CDR3 DNA sequence: TGTGCCCGCGGGGGACCAGTTAGCACAGATACGCAGTATTTT. It codes for CARGGPVSTDTQYF.

This chain uses TRBV7-8 with TRBJ2-5, with D possibly being TRBD1 (5 bases). The V end lost 5 bases, the J end lost 1 base, and 8 bases lay between the germline ends. CDR1 and CDR2 from the germline V gene are SGHVS and FQNEAQ. The CDR3 has 13 amino acids. CDR3 loop: CASSPDIQETQYF. The CDR3 DNA reads as TGTGCCAGCAGCCCGGACATCCAAGAGACCCAGTACTTC.

There are a few counts of this clone. V usage is TRBV4-1 and J usage is TRBJ1-4; weak D call: TRBD1 (6 bases). The V gene's germline CDR1 is MGHRA and CDR2 YSYEKL. V gave up 0 bases and J gave up 5 bases, with 13 bases separating them. CDR3 length equals 16 residues. The CDR3 DNA reads TGCGCCAGCAGCCAAGACAGGGGAGGAGGGAATGAAAAACTGTTTTTT. Protein sequence: CASSQDRGGGNEKLFF.

This sequence joins TRBV2 and TRBJ2-4; D is uncertain. Germline assignment: CDR1 SNHLY and CDR2 FYNNEI. The CDR3 is 12 residues long. With 4 bases removed from V and 7 bases from J, the gap between germline ends came to 8 bases. The CDR3 coding sequence is TGTGCCAGCAGTGTGGCAAACAACATTCAGTACTTC. Translating gives CASSVANNIQYF.

This chain joins TRBV27 and TRBJ2-2, with TRBD1 matching over 12 bases. The CDR3 contains 15 residues. V shed 5 bases and J 7 bases; nucleotides not matched to a gene: 5. Per the germline V gene, CDR1 is MNHEY and CDR2 is SMNVEV (reference sequence). CDR3 DNA: TGTGCCAGCAGTGCCGGGACAGGGGGCGTCGGGGAGCTGTTTTTT. Protein: CASSAGTGGVGELFF.

The gene calls are TRBV6-6 and TRBJ2-1, with D perhaps TRBD2 (5 bases). The germline gives CDR1 MNHNY, CDR2 SVGAGI (reference sequence). The CDR3 spans 13 residues. V was shortened by 0 bases and J by 10 bases, with 10 bases between the two germline ends. The CDR3 sequence is CASSYSRGGEQFF. For the CDR3, the DNA is TGTGCCAGCAGTTACTCACGGGGTGGAGAGCAGTTCTTC.

The rearrangement uses TRBV5-1 and TRBJ2-1; 10 nucleotides line up with TRBD2. The ends lost 4 bases at V and 8 bases at J; junction bases unmatched: 15. The CDR3 runs to 17 residues. From germline, CDR1 is SGHRS and CDR2 YFSETQ. This CDR3 reads CASSAVLTSGGAYEQFF. The CDR3 bases are TGCGCCAGCAGCGCCGTTTTGACCAGCGGGGGGGCCTATGAGCAGTTCTTC.

This clone came up a few times. The V call is TRBV28, the J call TRBJ1-2; no definite D call. This CDR3 has 12 residues. The germline V gene has CDR1 MDHEN and CDR2 SYDVKM. V was pared by 2 bases and J by 6 bases, with 7 bases between. CDR3 DNA: TGTGCCAGCAGTTTAGGGCAGAATGGCTACACCTTC. This translates into CASSLGQNGYTF.

The chain recombines TRBV9 with TRBJ1-3; D not certain. CDR1 is SGDLS, CDR2 YYNGEE, per germline. V was pared by 2 bases and J by 4 bases, with 7 bases between. This CDR3 has 13 amino acids. The CDR3 reads CASSVVPGNTIYF. The CDR3 bases are TGTGCCAGCAGCGTGGTCCCGGGAAACACCATATATTTT. Variable domain in full (rest from reference TRBV9 and TRBJ1-3): DSGVTQTPKHLITATGQRVTLRCSPRSGDLSVYWYQQSLDQGLQFLIQYYNGEERAKGNILERFSAQQFPDLHSELNLSSLELGDSALYFCASSVVPGNTIYFGEGSWLTVV.

The J gene is TRBJ1-5, the V gene TRBV30, with D uncertain. Trimming stripped 0 bases from V and 9 bases from J, with 12 bases between. The CDR3 runs to 13 residues. Germline V gene sequence: CDR1 GTSNPN, CDR2 SVGIG (reference sequence). In nucleotides, the CDR3 is TGTGCCTGGAGTGTACTGGGCAGGACGCCCCAGCATTTT. Its translation is CAWSVLGRTPQHF.

The chain employs TRBV7-9 and TRBJ2-7; possible D gene TRBD2, 6 bases. CDR1 is SEHNR and CDR2 is FQNEAQ in the germline V gene (reference sequence). This CDR3 region has 15 residues. Trimming shortened V by 2 bases and J by 4 bases, and 15 bases separated the two germline ends. The CDR3 loop reads CASSLRSGLIYEQYF. The DNA of the CDR3 is TGTGCCAGCAGCTTAAGGTCGGGACTCATATACGAGCAGTACTTC.

The chain links TRBV2 to TRBJ2-7; the D gene could be TRBD1 or TRBD2 (5 bases each). This CDR3 region has 13 residues. CDR1 is SNHLY and CDR2 is FYNNEI in the germline V gene. Trimming took 8 bases from V and 5 from J, leaving 16 bases between them. The CDR3, as DNA: TGTGCCAGCTTTACGGGACCACCGGACGAGCAGTACTTC. It codes for CASFTGPPDEQYF.

The chain couples TRBV7-9 to TRBJ1-2, with D unclear. Trimming cost V 3 bases and J 6 bases, with 8 bases left between them. CDR1 and CDR2 (germline): SEHNR, FQNEAQ (reference sequence). The CDR3 consists of 12 residues. The CDR3 reads CASSFDGDGYTF. DNA of the CDR3: TGTGCCAGCAGCTTCGATGGCGATGGCTACACCTTC.

This clone appeared a few times. The V call is TRBV18, the J call TRBJ1-5; TRBD1 might be the D (5 bases). V was cut by 3 bases and J by 6 bases, with 15 bases left in between. Germline V CDR1 and CDR2: KGHSH, LQKENI. The CDR3 covers 15 residues. This chain's CDR3 is CASSPSRERGQPQHF. The CDR3 region has the DNA TGTGCCAGCTCACCCAGCAGGGAAAGGGGTCAGCCCCAGCATTTT.

The chain combines TRBV6-5 with TRBJ2-7, with D possibly matching TRBD1 (5 bases). Germline lookup yields CDR1 MNHEY and CDR2 SVGAGI. The CDR3 consists of 13 residues. The V and J ends lost 2 bases and 2 bases respectively, with 7 bases between them. This chain's CDR3 is CASSYLDTYEQYF. Here the CDR3 DNA reads TGTGCCAGCAGTTACCTGGACACCTACGAGCAGTACTTC.

The chain uses TRBV27 and TRBJ2-7; 12 bases line up with TRBD1. V lost 4 bases, J lost 7 bases, and 5 bases stayed unmatched. The CDR3 totals 14 residues. In germline, CDR1 is MNHEY, CDR2 SMNVEV (reference sequence). CDR3 bases: TGTGCCAGCAGTTGGGACAGGGGGCTTGAAGAGCAGTACTTC. It translates to CASSWDRGLEEQYF.

This clone was counted once. The chain recombines TRBV11-2 with TRBJ2-7; TRBD2 matches at 13 bases. The V gene's germline CDR1 is SGHAT and CDR2 FQNNGV. The J segment lost 4 bases and the V segment lost 4 bases, leaving 13 bases of the junction unmatched. The CDR3 sequence is 18 residues long. CDR3 DNA sequence: TGTGCCAGCAGCTCACTACAAATCTCGACTAGCGGGGGGTACGAGCAGTACTTC. Its translation: CASSSLQISTSGGYEQYF.

CDR3 in amino acids: CASSSSLTDTQYF. The CDR3 coding sequence is TGTGCCAGCAGCTCGAGCCTGACAGATACGCAGTATTTT. The rearrangement joins TRBV11-2 to TRBJ2-3; D is undetermined. Deletions cut 4 bases from V and 3 bases from J, with 8 bases between. The germline V gene has CDR1 SGHAT and CDR2 FQNNGV. The CDR3 is 13 amino acids.

The chain joins TRBV30 to TRBJ1-5, with 7 bases matching TRBD1. The V segment lost 5 bases and the J segment 6 bases; nucleotides outside the gene matches: 7. CDR1 is GTSNPN and CDR2 is SVGIG in the germline V gene (reference sequence). The CDR3 is 13 amino acids. CDR3 region: CAWGGQSGQPQHF. The CDR3 DNA follows: TGTGCCTGGGGGGGACAGTCGGGTCAGCCCCAGCATTTT.